The 29 T cell receptor beta chains below come from one sample, sequenced in a study of tumor and adjacent non-tumor tissue in lung cancer. This sample's RNA came from whole unsorted tissue. Three rounds of nested PCR, following a modified ARM-PCR protocol, produced the TCRbeta library. TCRdb redid the calling of the multiplex PCR reads with MiXCR, one entry per CDR3 protein. The sample gives about 80,000 distinct CDR3 sequences, 72% of which show up once; approximately 10% is in the top ten. Input material: lung tumor tissue. The receptors originated from a woman aged 35 to 49 with non-small cell lung cancer.

In regard to this clonotype: The conserved closing phenylalanine or tryptophan is absent in this CDR3, likely reflecting a read error. J is TRBJ2-3 and V is TRBV29-1; possibly TRBD2 for D (6 bases). CDR3 size: 15 residues. Germline V gives CDR1 SQVTM, CDR2 ANQGSEA. V lost 8 bases and J 1 base, leaving 19 bases between the germline ends. CDR3 loop: CSPPLRERGTDTQYL. The CDR3 DNA follows: TGCAGCCCACCTCTCCGGGAGAGGGGCACAGATACGCAGTATTTA.

The rearrangement joins TRBV20-1 to TRBJ1-1, with D hard to call. V was clipped by 5 bases and J by 12 bases, with 16 bases between them. Per the germline V gene, CDR1 is DFQATT and CDR2 is SNEGSKA (reference sequence). The CDR3 length is 11 residues. The CDR3 is CSARSQEETFF. The CDR3 nucleotides are TGCAGTGCTCGCTCCCAGGAGGAAACTTTCTTT.

In regard to this clonotype: The germline gene is not matched at one end of the junction; a read error may be the cause. The chain carries TRBV6-1 and TRBJ1-5; D gene uncertain. The CDR3 runs to 16 residues. Germline loops: CDR1 MNHNS, CDR2 SASEGT. The CDR3 DNA sequence: TGTGCCAGCAGTACCCACCCCGGCGGTGGTAATCAGCCCCAGCACTTT. Amino acid sequence: CASSTHPGGGNQPQHF.

The chain is built from TRBV6-2 or TRBV6-3 and TRBJ2-7; D unclear. The V end was cut by 11 bases, the J end by 6 bases, with 17 bases between. This CDR3 comprises 12 residues. Germline values: CDR1 MNHEY, CDR2 SVGEGT. The DNA of the CDR3 is TGTGCCGGCACTTATTCGAACAGCGAGCAGTACTTC. The encoded protein is CAGTYSNSEQYF.

On this clonotype itself: The junction departs from the called germline gene at one end, perhaps through a read error. V is TRBV20-1 and J is TRBJ2-7, with D perhaps assigned TRBD1 or TRBD2 (6 bases each). This CDR3 spans 16 amino acids. The germline CDR1 and CDR2 sequences are DFQATT and SNEGSKA (reference sequence). CDR3 nucleotide sequence: TGCAGTGCTAGGGGGGGCTGGACGATACTTTCCTACGAGCACTACTTC. Protein sequence: CSARGGWTILSYEHYF.

Note on this clonotype: Since a much larger clone is just one base distant, this may be a read error. V and J are TRBV5-1 and TRBJ1-2; TRBD1 matches 10 bases. The CDR3 sequence is 15 residues long. The germline CDR1 and CDR2 sequences are SGHRS and YFSETQ. The CDR3 spells CVSSVTGGADYGYTF. The CDR3 DNA reads TGCGTCAGCAGCGTGACAGGGGGCGCAGACTATGGCTACACCTTC.

The J gene is TRBJ2-7, the V gene TRBV11-2; 11 nucleotides line up with TRBD2. This CDR3 has 15 amino acids. V dropped 5 bases and J dropped 13; count of bases not matched to a gene: 16. CDR1 and CDR2 from the germline V gene are SGHAT and FQNNGV. The CDR3 DNA is TGTGCCAGCAGCCACCCAGGGACTAGCGGATACGAGTATTACTTC. This sequence encodes CASSHPGTSGYEYYF.

In this sample, this clonotype turned up once. The chain is built from TRBV30 and TRBJ2-3; D remains unclear. This CDR3 spans 13 amino acids. CDR1 and CDR2 (germline): GTSNPN, SVGIG (reference sequence). The V end was cut by 1 base, the J end by 12 bases, with 17 bases between. The CDR3 sequence is CAWSELPRLTQYF. The CDR3, as DNA: TGTGCCTGGAGTGAATTGCCACGATTGACACAGTATTTT.

The gene calls are TRBV29-1 and TRBJ1-5, with D possibly TRBD1 on 5 matching bases. The V gene lost 4 bases and the J gene lost 11 bases, with 15 bases spanning the gap. The CDR3 covers 12 residues. CDR1 SQVTM and CDR2 ANQGSEA come from the germline V gene. CDR3 DNA sequence: TGCAGCGTTGTCAGCCGCGGGGGGTCCCAGCATTTT. Translating it yields CSVVSRGGSQHF.

This clonotype was counted ten times or more. This chain connects TRBV12-3 or TRBV12-4 to TRBJ2-7; 10 bases are shared with TRBD2. The CDR3 extends over 14 amino acids. J lost 4 bases, V lost 6 bases, and 6 bases had no gene match. The CDR3 DNA follows: TGTGCCAGCAGGGTAGCGGGGGGCGGATACGAGCAGTACTTC. The encoded protein is CASRVAGGGYEQYF.

A remark on this clonotype: At one of its ends the junction is not consistent with the germline gene, which may arise from a read error. The CDR3: CGSSDPVLAANDEQFF. CDR3 DNA: TGTGGCAGCAGCGATCCGGTACTAGCGGCCAACGATGAGCAGTTCTTC. The V call is TRBV11-3, the J call TRBJ2-1; 8 nucleotides agree with TRBD2. Germline V gives CDR1 SGHNT, CDR2 YENEEA. This CDR3 has 16 amino acids.

About this clonotype: At one boundary the junction diverges from the germline segment, which might be a read error. The chain employs TRBV20-1 and TRBJ2-7, with D maybe TRBD2 (5 bases). CDR3 length: 13 residues. Germline CDR1 and CDR2: DFQATT and SNEGSKA (reference sequence). The CDR3 bases are TGCAGTGATATCCCTGGAGGCTCCTACGAGCAGTATTTC. It specifies CSDIPGGSYEQYF.

This clonotype appeared many times. CDR3 sequence (DNA): TGCGCCAGCAGCCAAGATACAGGCGCCTACGAGCAGTACTTC. Its translation: CASSQDTGAYEQYF. The J gene is TRBJ2-7, the V gene TRBV4-1, with D perhaps TRBD1 (5 bases). Trimming stripped 0 bases from V and 2 bases from J, with 8 bases between. There are 14 residues in the CDR3. Per the germline V gene, CDR1 is MGHRA and CDR2 is YSYEKL.

Comment on this clonotype: Since the CDR3 does not end with the conserved phenylalanine or tryptophan, this likely comes from a read error. V and J are TRBV29-1 and TRBJ2-4; D tentatively reads TRBD1 or TRBD2 (6 bases each). Germline CDR1 reads SQVTM; CDR2 reads ANQGSEA. This CDR3 contains 14 residues. CDR3 sequence reads: CSLEGGTVKNIQYL. Written as DNA, the CDR3 is TGCAGCCTTGAGGGGGGAACGGTAAAAAACATTCAGTACTTA.

As to this clonotype: Because it lacks the conserved phenylalanine or tryptophan at the end, this CDR3 is likely a read error. The rearrangement joins TRBV11-2 to TRBJ2-1, with TRBD2 identical over 8 bases. Germline CDR1 is SGHAT and CDR2 is FQNNGV. This CDR3 region has 14 residues. J lost 13 bases, V lost 1 base, and 9 bases had no gene match. In nucleotides, the CDR3 is TGTGCCAGCAGCTTAGGGACTAGCTACAATCAACAGTTCATC. Its translation: CASSLGTSYNQQFI.

This clonotype came up once. Relative to the germline gene, one junction end is altered; a read error may explain this. The gene calls are TRBV10-3 and TRBJ1-3, with D tentatively TRBD1 (6 bases). CDR1 is ENHRY and CDR2 is SYGVKD in the germline V gene. This CDR3 has 15 amino acids. CDR3 coding DNA: TGTGTCATCACCAGGGACATCGACTCTGGAAACACCATATATTTT. Protein product: CVITRDIDSGNTIYF.

Of note for this clonotype: A read error may explain this, as a much larger clone is one base away. The chain joins TRBV28 to TRBJ1-1; D perhaps matches TRBD1 (6 bases). Per the germline V gene, CDR1 is MDHEN and CDR2 is SYDVKM. The CDR3 totals 14 residues. V lost 5 bases to trimming and J lost 3 bases, with 13 bases between them. For the CDR3, the DNA is TGTGCCAGCAGTGAACAGGGAGAGCACACTGAAGCTTTCTTT. This sequence encodes CASSEQGEHTEAFF.

This clonotype has just a few counts. This chain connects TRBV20-1 to TRBJ2-7, with 16 nucleotides matching TRBD2. Germline values: CDR1 DFQATT, CDR2 SNEGSKA (reference sequence). After removal of 6 bases from V and 7 bases from J, the junction contained 9 bases not matched to a gene. CDR3 size: 15 residues. CDR3 nucleotide sequence: TGCAGTGCCACGGGGACTAGCGGGGGGGGATGGGAGCAGTACTTC. This codes for CSATGTSGGGWEQYF.

The chain joins TRBV12-3 or TRBV12-4 to TRBJ2-2, with D perhaps matching TRBD1 (7 bases). V shed 6 bases and J shed 4 bases, with 18 bases lying between them. The CDR3 is made up of 16 amino acids. CDR3 nucleotide sequence: TGTGCCAGCAGGGCCAGGGGGGCACTCCGCACCGGGGAGCTGTTTTTT. Protein: CASRARGALRTGELFF.

The V call is TRBV10-3, the J call TRBJ2-5; D is possibly TRBD1 or TRBD2 (5 bases each). Per the germline V gene, CDR1 is ENHRY and CDR2 is SYGVKD. The ends were cut back, 7 bases at V and 11 bases at J, with 23 bases in the middle. This CDR3 comprises 14 residues. The CDR3 nucleotides read TGTGCCATCAAATCATCAGGGAGTGGAGACACGCAGTACTTC. As protein: CAIKSSGSGDTQYF.

About this clonotype: The junction shows a germline mismatch at one end, possibly a read error. The chain joins TRBV2 to TRBJ1-2; D might be TRBD1 (5 bases). Germline CDR1 and CDR2: SNHLY and FYNNEI. This CDR3 spans 13 amino acids. CDR3 sequence: CASGKGLNYAYTF. The CDR3 nucleotides read TGTGCCAGCGGCAAGGGGCTCAACTATGCCTACACCTTC.

This clonotype turned up a few times. At one boundary the junction diverges from the germline segment, which might be a read error. V and J are TRBV11-2 and TRBJ2-1, with 9 positions matching TRBD2. Germline CDR1 reads SGHAT; CDR2 reads FQNNGV. CDR3 length: 15 amino acids. CDR3 bases: TGTGCCAGCAGTTTAGATCCCAGCGGGGGGATTAAGCAGTCCTTC. Encoded protein: CASSLDPSGGIKQSF.

Comments on this clonotype: A much larger clone sits a single nucleotide away, making a read error possible. This chain uses TRBV7-9 with TRBJ2-2; TRBD2 aligns across 11 bases. Germline V gives CDR1 SEHNR, CDR2 FQNEAQ (reference sequence). This CDR3 has 14 amino acids. The CDR3 loop is CASLAGGRSGERFF. DNA of the CDR3: TGTGCCAGTCTAGCGGGAGGTCGGAGCGGGGAGCGGTTTTTT.

Concerning this clonotype: Mismatch with germline at one junction end may stem from a read error. This rearrangement joins TRBV6-1 to TRBJ1-1; TRBD1 matches 9 bases. In germline, CDR1 is MNHNS, CDR2 SASEGT. The CDR3 is made up of 15 amino acids. CDR3 protein: CASRDRATAYTEVFF. The CDR3 coding sequence is TGTGCCAGTAGGGACAGGGCGACGGCATACACTGAAGTTTTCTTT.

J is TRBJ2-7 and V is TRBV7-8; 8 nucleotides line up with TRBD2. The V and J ends lost 3 bases and 9 bases, in that order; junction bases with no gene match: 10. CDR3 length equals 14 residues. Germline values: CDR1 SGHVS, CDR2 FQNEAQ. CDR3 residues: CASSFNRGGYRQYF. CDR3 sequence (DNA): TGTGCCAGCAGCTTCAACCGGGGGGGCTACAGGCAGTACTTC.

By sample share, this clonotype is medium-sized (0.01 to 0.1%). The chain uses TRBV6-5 and TRBJ1-3; 7 nucleotides match TRBD1. Trimming cost V 4 bases and J 3 bases; bases outside gene matches: 12. The germline V gene has CDR1 MNHEY and CDR2 SVGAGI. The CDR3 is 17 residues long. The CDR3 reads CASSSTPTGLFGNTIYF. The CDR3 nucleotides read TGTGCCAGCAGTTCCACTCCGACAGGGCTTTTTGGAAACACCATATATTTT.

Points on this clonotype: One end of the junction is discordant with germline, which a read error may explain. The J gene is TRBJ2-1, the V gene TRBV6-4, with 10 bases that match TRBD1. The CDR3 loop spans 15 amino acids. Germline V lookup: CDR1 MRHNA, CDR2 SNTAGT. The CDR3 nucleotides read TGTGCCAACAGTGACGAGAGGACAGGGGGGAATGAGCAGTTCTTC. This encodes CANSDERTGGNEQFF.

Details on this clonotype: This sequence may be a read error, since a much larger clone differs from it by one base. V usage is TRBV14 and J usage is TRBJ2-1, with 12 bases that match TRBD2. CDR1 and CDR2 (germline): SGHDN, FVKESK. The CDR3 consists of 14 residues. In DNA, the CDR3 is TGTGCCAGCAACCAAGTAGGACTAGCGGGGGAGCAGTTCTTC. This encodes CASNQVGLAGEQFF.

Concerning this clonotype: One junction end disagrees with the germline gene, perhaps due to a read error. The genes are TRBV7-9 and TRBJ1-1, with D possibly TRBD1 on 5 matching bases. Germline CDR1 and CDR2: SEHNR and FQNEAQ (reference sequence). The CDR3 is made up of 13 amino acids. CDR3 sequence: CASSLAQGTVAFF. CDR3 nucleotide sequence: TGTGCCAGCAGCTTAGCACAAGGGACTGTAGCTTTCTTT.